These T cell receptor beta chains were read from a single sample in a study of shared clonotypes between healthy human individuals. Assay: immunoSEQ multiplex PCR; the TCRdb copy retains only in-frame clones and omits some. The profile shows about 2.4 million clones, more than 80% of them singletons. The sequenced sample was naive CD4+ T cells sorted from blood. These TCRs come from a man aged 18 to 35 in good health. Each CDR3 is given with its conserved first and last residue. The D gene is left open where the match is weak. Expanded clones are given a class, and other clones once, few, many or no size at all.

v_gene: TRBV5-4
abundance: .
d_gene: .
j_gene: TRBJ2-7
len: 14
CDR3nt: TGTGCCAGCAGCTCCCAGGGGAACTCCTACGAGCAGTACTTC
CDR3aa: CASSSQGNSYEQYF

v_gene: TRBV9
abundance: .
d_gene: TRBD1
j_gene: TRBJ2-2
len: 15
CDR3nt: TGTGCCAGCAGCGCCTCACAGGGGACCACCGGGGAGCTGTTTTTT
CDR3aa: CASSASQGTTGELFF

v_gene: TRBV7-9
abundance: .
d_gene: .
j_gene: TRBJ2-2
len: 14
CDR3nt: TGTGCCAGCAGCGGGAGTGGGGCCGGCGGGGAGCTGTTTTTT
CDR3aa: CASSGSGAGGELFF

v_gene: TRBV28
abundance: .
d_gene: .
j_gene: TRBJ2-3
len: 14
CDR3nt: TGTGCCAGCAGGGGATACGTGGGCACAGATACGCAGTATTTT
CDR3aa: CASRGYVGTDTQYF

v_gene: TRBV5-4
abundance: .
d_gene: .
j_gene: TRBJ1-2
len: 14
CDR3nt: TGTGCCAGCAGCTTACAGGTGGAGACTTATGGCTACACCTTC
CDR3aa: CASSLQVETYGYTF

v_gene: TRBV30
abundance: .
d_gene: .
j_gene: TRBJ2-1
len: 13
CDR3nt: TGTGCCTGGAGTGTAAGTTTGGCCGATGAGCAGTTCTTC
CDR3aa: CAWSVSLADEQFF

v_gene: TRBV4-3
abundance: .
d_gene: TRBD2
j_gene: TRBJ2-1
len: 16
CDR3nt: TGCGCCAGCAGCCAAGAGGTTGGTCCTAGTAGCGGGAGGGAATTCTTC
CDR3aa: CASSQEVGPSSGREFF

v_gene: TRBV5-4
abundance: .
d_gene: TRBD2
j_gene: TRBJ2-2
len: 15
CDR3nt: TGTGCCAGCAGCTTGACGGGGAGGGACACCGGGGAGCTGTTTTTT
CDR3aa: CASSLTGRDTGELFF

v_gene: TRBV18
abundance: .
d_gene: .
j_gene: TRBJ1-5
len: 14
CDR3nt: TGTGCCAGCTCACCACCTGGGGAGGGTCAGCCCCAGCATTTT
CDR3aa: CASSPPGEGQPQHF

v_gene: TRBV11-2
abundance: .
d_gene: .
j_gene: TRBJ2-1
len: 17
CDR3nt: TGTGCCAGCAGCTTAGCCGGGGGCCTCATCCACGGGGATGAGCAGTTCTTC
CDR3aa: CASSLAGGLIHGDEQFF

v_gene: TRBV6-1
abundance: once
d_gene: .
j_gene: TRBJ1-6
len: 15
CDR3nt: TGTGCCAGCAGTGAAGGGGGGTTGGGGAATTCACCCCTCCACTTT
CDR3aa: CASSEGGLGNSPLHF

v_gene: TRBV10-1
abundance: .
d_gene: TRBD2
j_gene: TRBJ2-3
len: 13
CDR3nt: TGCGCCAGCAGCGGGGGGGACACAGATACGCAGTATTTT
CDR3aa: CASSGGDTDTQYF

v_gene: TRBV19
abundance: .
d_gene: TRBD2
j_gene: TRBJ2-2
len: 18
CDR3nt: TGTGCCAGTAGTATTCGGCTAGCGGGGGGACCGAACACCGGGGAGCTGTTTTTT
CDR3aa: CASSIRLAGGPNTGELFF

v_gene: TRBV7-2
abundance: .
d_gene: TRBD2
j_gene: TRBJ2-7
len: 14
CDR3nt: TGTGCCAGCAGCTCTAGCGGGGTACTCTACGAGCAGTACTTC
CDR3aa: CASSSSGVLYEQYF

v_gene: TRBV18
abundance: .
d_gene: .
j_gene: TRBJ1-1
len: 13
CDR3nt: TGTGCCAGCGGTGACGGAGGAACGACTGAAGCTTTCTTT
CDR3aa: CASGDGGTTEAFF

v_gene: TRBV7-2
abundance: .
d_gene: .
j_gene: TRBJ2-5
len: 15
CDR3nt: TGTGCCAGCAGCTGGGACATTGGGACCCAAGAGACCCAGTACTTC
CDR3aa: CASSWDIGTQETQYF

v_gene: TRBV5-1
abundance: .
d_gene: TRBD1
j_gene: TRBJ2-3
len: 15
CDR3nt: TGCGCCAGCAGCGCCAGGGACAGCAGCACAGATACGCAGTATTTT
CDR3aa: CASSARDSSTDTQYF

v_gene: TRBV18
abundance: .
d_gene: .
j_gene: TRBJ2-2
len: 14
CDR3nt: TGTGCCAGCTCACCCCGGGACACCACCGGGGAGCTGTTTTTT
CDR3aa: CASSPRDTTGELFF

v_gene: TRBV5-1
abundance: .
d_gene: .
j_gene: TRBJ2-5
len: 14
CDR3nt: TGCGCCAGCAGCTTGGCGGTTCTCCAAGAGACCCAGTACTTC
CDR3aa: CASSLAVLQETQYF

v_gene: TRBV14
abundance: once
d_gene: .
j_gene: TRBJ2-5
len: 13
CDR3nt: TGTGCCAGCAGCCACGGGACGGTGAAGACCCAGTACTTC
CDR3aa: CASSHGTVKTQYF

v_gene: TRBV29-1
abundance: .
d_gene: .
j_gene: TRBJ2-7
len: 13
CDR3nt: TGCAGCGTTGAAGAAGGGGTCGACTACGAGCAGTACTTC
CDR3aa: CSVEEGVDYEQYF

v_gene: TRBV5-5
abundance: .
d_gene: .
j_gene: TRBJ2-3
len: 13
CDR3nt: TGTGCCAGCAGGGTCACGGCCGCAGATACGCAGTATTTT
CDR3aa: CASRVTAADTQYF

v_gene: TRBV6-1
abundance: few
d_gene: .
j_gene: TRBJ1-1
len: 13
CDR3nt: TGTGCCAGCAGTGGTGAGGAGAACACTGAAGCTTTCTTT
CDR3aa: CASSGEENTEAFF

v_gene: TRBV9
abundance: .
d_gene: TRBD1
j_gene: TRBJ1-3
len: 17
CDR3nt: TGTGCCAGCAGCACCCGATTGACAGGGGGCCATGGAAACACCATATATTTT
CDR3aa: CASSTRLTGGHGNTIYF

v_gene: TRBV6-1
abundance: .
d_gene: .
j_gene: TRBJ1-4
len: 13
CDR3nt: TGTGCCAGCAGGTGGCAGGGAAATGAAAAACTGTTTTTT
CDR3aa: CASRWQGNEKLFF

v_gene: TRBV7-9
abundance: once
d_gene: .
j_gene: TRBJ1-3
len: 16
CDR3nt: TGTGCCAGCAGCTTCGGGAGGACAGCCTCTGGAAACACCATATATTTT
CDR3aa: CASSFGRTASGNTIYF

v_gene: TRBV5-4
abundance: .
d_gene: .
j_gene: TRBJ2-7
len: 13
CDR3nt: TGTGCCAGCAGCCTGGGGGCGGGGTGGGAGCAGTACTTC
CDR3aa: CASSLGAGWEQYF

v_gene: TRBV7-3
abundance: .
d_gene: .
j_gene: TRBJ2-3
len: 15
CDR3nt: TGTGCCAGCAGCCCCTTCCCGGGTAGCACAGATACGCAGTATTTT
CDR3aa: CASSPFPGSTDTQYF

v_gene: TRBV6-1
abundance: .
d_gene: TRBD1
j_gene: TRBJ2-7
len: 13
CDR3nt: TGTGCCAGCAGGGAGGACAGGGCCCACGAGCAGTACTTC
CDR3aa: CASREDRAHEQYF

v_gene: TRBV7-8
abundance: .
d_gene: .
j_gene: TRBJ2-4
len: 17
CDR3nt: TGTGCCAGCAGCCCAATCCTCGGACTTGCCCTCCTAAACATTCAGTACTTC
CDR3aa: CASSPILGLALLNIQYF

v_gene: TRBV5-3
abundance: .
d_gene: TRBD1
j_gene: TRBJ2-5
len: 17
CDR3nt: TGTGCCAGAAGCTTCCTTCCTCCGGGACAGGGTGGGGAGACCCAGTACTTC
CDR3aa: CARSFLPPGQGGETQYF

v_gene: TRBV9
abundance: .
d_gene: TRBD1
j_gene: TRBJ2-7
len: 14
CDR3nt: TGTGCCAGCAGCGTAGATGGGACAGGGCGCGAGCAGTACTTC
CDR3aa: CASSVDGTGREQYF

v_gene: TRBV15
abundance: .
d_gene: .
j_gene: TRBJ2-7
len: 12
CDR3nt: TGTGCCACCAGCAGAGGATACTACGAGCAGTACTTC
CDR3aa: CATSRGYYEQYF

v_gene: TRBV29-1
abundance: once
d_gene: .
j_gene: TRBJ1-2
len: 10
CDR3nt: TGCAGCGTTTCACAGGAGGGCTACACCTTC
CDR3aa: CSVSQEGYTF

v_gene: TRBV4-1
abundance: .
d_gene: .
j_gene: TRBJ1-2
len: 15
CDR3nt: TGCGCCAGCAGCCACGGACAGCTAGCTAACTATGGCTACACCTTC
CDR3aa: CASSHGQLANYGYTF

v_gene: TRBV5-1
abundance: .
d_gene: .
j_gene: TRBJ2-7
len: 13
CDR3nt: TGCGCCAGCAGCTTGGTGGGGGAGTACGAGCAGTACTTC
CDR3aa: CASSLVGEYEQYF

v_gene: TRBV15
abundance: .
d_gene: .
j_gene: TRBJ1-2
len: 12
CDR3nt: TGTGCCACCAGCGCCGCAAACTATGGCTACACCTTC
CDR3aa: CATSAANYGYTF

v_gene: TRBV18
abundance: .
d_gene: TRBD1
j_gene: TRBJ2-1
len: 15
CDR3nt: TGTGCCAGCTCACCGGGGCAGGGGGCCTACAATGAGCAGTTCTTC
CDR3aa: CASSPGQGAYNEQFF

v_gene: TRBV7-9
abundance: .
d_gene: TRBD2
j_gene: TRBJ2-3
len: 15
CDR3nt: TGTGCCAGCAGCTTAGCGGGAGGGCCCTCGAATACGCAGTATTTT
CDR3aa: CASSLAGGPSNTQYF

v_gene: TRBV6-5
abundance: once
d_gene: TRBD1
j_gene: TRBJ1-1
len: 15
CDR3nt: TGTGCCAGCAGTTCACGGACAGGGAGAGACACTGAAGCTTTCTTT
CDR3aa: CASSSRTGRDTEAFF

v_gene: TRBV2
abundance: .
d_gene: .
j_gene: TRBJ2-7
len: 10
CDR3nt: TGTGCCAGCAGTGTAAGCGAGCAGTACTTC
CDR3aa: CASSVSEQYF

v_gene: TRBV5-6
abundance: .
d_gene: .
j_gene: TRBJ1-5
len: 15
CDR3nt: TGTGCCAGCAGCTTGGGAGGGCAGGGGAATCAGCCCCAGCATTTT
CDR3aa: CASSLGGQGNQPQHF

v_gene: TRBV23-1
abundance: once
d_gene: TRBD2
j_gene: TRBJ2-5
len: 19
CDR3nt: TGCGCCAGCAGTCAATCTGGTCTAGCGGGAGGGATGCGAAAAGAGACCCAGTACTTC
CDR3aa: CASSQSGLAGGMRKETQYF

v_gene: TRBV2
abundance: .
d_gene: .
j_gene: TRBJ1-1
len: 12
CDR3nt: TGTGCCAGCAGTGAATTTCGGAGTGAAGCTTTCTTT
CDR3aa: CASSEFRSEAFF

v_gene: TRBV6-1
abundance: .
d_gene: .
j_gene: TRBJ1-5
len: 17
CDR3nt: TGTGCCAGCAGTGAACTAGGCGGACCTGGGAGCAATCAGCCCCAGCATTTT
CDR3aa: CASSELGGPGSNQPQHF

v_gene: TRBV19
abundance: .
d_gene: TRBD1
j_gene: TRBJ1-3
len: 15
CDR3nt: TGTGCCAGTAGTGGACAGGACCCCTCTGGAAACACCATATATTTT
CDR3aa: CASSGQDPSGNTIYF

v_gene: TRBV29-1
abundance: .
d_gene: .
j_gene: TRBJ2-3
len: 12
CDR3nt: TGCAGCGTGCGAGTGTTGCGGGATACGCAGTATTTT
CDR3aa: CSVRVLRDTQYF

v_gene: TRBV23-1
abundance: .
d_gene: .
j_gene: TRBJ1-3
len: 15
CDR3nt: TGCGCCAGCAGTCAATCTACCACCCGACGAAACACCATATATTTT
CDR3aa: CASSQSTTRRNTIYF

v_gene: TRBV7-2
abundance: .
d_gene: .
j_gene: TRBJ2-1
len: 12
CDR3nt: TGTGCCAGCAGCTCCGCCGCCAATGAGCAGTTCTTC
CDR3aa: CASSSAANEQFF

v_gene: TRBV6-6
abundance: .
d_gene: .
j_gene: TRBJ1-3
len: 10
CDR3nt: TGTGCCAGCGGGAGAAACACCATATATTTT
CDR3aa: CASGRNTIYF

v_gene: TRBV13
abundance: .
d_gene: TRBD1
j_gene: TRBJ2-3
len: 16
CDR3nt: TGTGCCAGCAGCTTACCTCCGACAGGGAACACAGATACGCAGTATTTT
CDR3aa: CASSLPPTGNTDTQYF

v_gene: TRBV5-4
abundance: .
d_gene: .
j_gene: TRBJ2-5
len: 15
CDR3nt: TGTGCCAGCAGCGCGAGCCCCCAGGGGTGGGAGACCCAGTACTTC
CDR3aa: CASSASPQGWETQYF

v_gene: TRBV5-4
abundance: .
d_gene: .
j_gene: TRBJ1-2
len: 13
CDR3nt: TGTGCCAGCAGCTCGGGTGGGGACTATGGCTACACCTTC
CDR3aa: CASSSGGDYGYTF

v_gene: TRBV30
abundance: .
d_gene: .
j_gene: TRBJ2-7
len: 12
CDR3nt: TGTGCCTGCCAACCGGACCAATACGAGCAGTACTTC
CDR3aa: CACQPDQYEQYF

v_gene: TRBV19
abundance: .
d_gene: .
j_gene: TRBJ1-2
len: 14
CDR3nt: TGTGCCAGTAGTACATGGACACAAGACTATGGCTACACCTTC
CDR3aa: CASSTWTQDYGYTF

v_gene: TRBV19
abundance: .
d_gene: TRBD1
j_gene: TRBJ1-6
len: 15
CDR3nt: TGTGCCAGTAGACCGGGACAGGAGGGGAATTCACCCCTCCACTTT
CDR3aa: CASRPGQEGNSPLHF

v_gene: TRBV5-1
abundance: .
d_gene: TRBD2
j_gene: TRBJ2-3
len: 16
CDR3nt: TGCGCCAGCAGCGTCACTCCGGGACTAGCGGCGGATACGCAGTATTTT
CDR3aa: CASSVTPGLAADTQYF

v_gene: TRBV5-1
abundance: .
d_gene: .
j_gene: TRBJ1-5
len: 15
CDR3nt: TGCGCCAGCAGCTTGGCCGGGGGGGCGATTCAGCCCCAGCATTTT
CDR3aa: CASSLAGGAIQPQHF

v_gene: TRBV4-3
abundance: once
d_gene: .
j_gene: TRBJ2-3
len: 16
CDR3nt: TGCGCCAGCAGCCAAGGCTCCGGGACTCGATCAGATACGCAGTATTTT
CDR3aa: CASSQGSGTRSDTQYF